Listed below are T cell receptor beta chains from one sample, sequenced in a study of cytomegalovirus exposure and HLA in healthy donors. The data were produced by immunoSEQ multiplex PCR, yet TCRdb's version contains in-frame clones alone and is incomplete. Of 100,000 to 120,000 clones listed, 89% are singletons. Sequenced material: PBMCs. These receptors were obtained from a woman younger than 35 in good health and CMV-seronegative. Both conserved end residues are part of each CDR3. D genes are given only for firm matches. Clone size is stated in some rows and not others, as once, few, many or a class when expanded.

>TRBV5-1|.|.|TRBJ2-7
CASSLTDEQYF
TGCGCCAGCAGCTTGACAGACGAGCAGTACTTC
>TRBV7-9|.|.|TRBJ2-7
CASSLDQGDEQYF
TGTGCCAGCAGCTTAGATCAGGGCGACGAGCAGTACTTC
>TRBV11-2|.|.|TRBJ1-1
CASSFTTQNTEAFF
TGTGCCAGCAGCTTTACTACCCAGAACACTGAAGCTTTCTTT
>TRBV6-1|.|.|TRBJ1-1
CASSVEQGWEVAFF
TGTGCCAGCAGTGTAGAACAGGGATGGGAAGTAGCTTTCTTT
>TRBV18|.|.|TRBJ2-7
CASSPGEWVSYEQYF
TGTGCCAGCTCACCAGGGGAGTGGGTTTCCTACGAGCAGTACTTC
>TRBV7-3|.|.|TRBJ2-5
CASSLLAGMRGETQYF
TGTGCCAGCAGCTTACTCGCGGGAATGCGGGGAGAGACCCAGTACTTC
>TRBV28|TRBD1|.|TRBJ2-7
CASTPDRALHEQYF
TGTGCCAGCACCCCTGACAGGGCACTCCACGAGCAGTACTTC
>TRBV10-1|TRBD1|.|TRBJ1-5
CASSEQGNQPQHF
TGCGCCAGCAGTGAACAGGGGAATCAGCCCCAGCATTTT
>TRBV28|.|.|TRBJ1-2
CASSPITGWYGYTF
TGTGCCAGCAGTCCAATCACAGGATGGTATGGCTACACCTTC
>TRBV15|TRBD2|.|TRBJ2-1
CATSRSSGGTYNEQFF
TGTGCCACCAGCAGATCTAGCGGGGGGACATACAATGAGCAGTTCTTC
>TRBV7-9|.|.|TRBJ1-6
CASSLAPNYNSPLHF
TGTGCCAGCAGCTTAGCGCCTAACTATAATTCACCCCTCCACTTT
>TRBV28|TRBD1|.|TRBJ1-2
CASSPDRAYGYTF
TGTGCCAGCAGTCCGGACAGGGCGTATGGCTACACCTTC
>TRBV6-5|TRBD2|.|TRBJ2-7
CASTPGRGVSYEQYF
TGTGCCAGCACCCCAGGACGGGGGGTCTCCTACGAGCAGTACTTC
>TRBV5-4|TRBD2|medium-sized|TRBJ2-7
CASSDGAGGGYEQYF
TGTGCCAGCAGCGACGGAGCGGGGGGCGGTTACGAGCAGTACTTC
>TRBV5-8|TRBD1|.|TRBJ1-6
CASSYSGGNSPLHF
TGTGCCAGCAGCTACTCAGGGGGAAATTCACCCCTCCACTTT
>TRBV27|.|once|TRBJ1-5
CASSPSSNQPQHF
TGTGCCAGCAGTCCCTCTAGCAATCAGCCCCAGCATTTT
>TRBV5-4|.|.|TRBJ1-1
CASSSQSLNTEAFF
TGTGCCAGCAGCTCACAGTCTTTGAACACTGAAGCTTTCTTT
>TRBV11-2|.|.|TRBJ1-5
CASSLISGNQPQHF
TGTGCCAGCAGCTTAATTAGCGGAAATCAGCCCCAGCATTTT
>TRBV28|TRBD1|.|TRBJ1-5
CASRFLSDREDNQPQHF
TGTGCCAGCCGATTTCTTTCGGACAGGGAGGACAATCAGCCCCAGCATTTT
>TRBV29-1|.|.|TRBJ1-1
CSMIRTVNTEAFF
TGCAGCATGATCAGGACTGTGAACACTGAAGCTTTCTTT
>TRBV9|.|.|TRBJ1-1
CASSASGSDTEAFF
TGTGCCAGCAGCGCAAGCGGTTCTGACACTGAAGCTTTCTTT
>TRBV6-5|TRBD1|.|TRBJ2-7
CASSFGQGASYEQYF
TGTGCCAGCAGCTTCGGACAGGGGGCCTCCTACGAGCAGTACTTC
>TRBV5-4|.|.|TRBJ1-1
CASSLGLSGTEAFF
TGTGCCAGCAGCTTGGGACTTTCGGGCACTGAAGCTTTCTTT
>TRBV2|.|.|TRBJ1-3
CASSTGTSGNTIYF
TGTGCCAGCAGCACAGGGACCTCTGGAAACACCATATATTTT
>TRBV4-1|.|.|TRBJ2-7
CASSQGTVGSSYEQYF
TGCGCCAGCAGCCAAGGGACAGTGGGCAGCTCCTACGAGCAGTACTTC
>TRBV7-2|.|.|TRBJ2-5
CASSFSGGAETQYF
TGTGCCAGCAGCTTCAGTGGGGGGGCGGAGACCCAGTACTTC
>TRBV6-5|TRBD1|.|TRBJ1-2
CASSSTRQGAKGYTF
TGTGCCAGCAGTTCTACACGACAGGGGGCAAAAGGCTACACCTTC
>TRBV5-1|TRBD2|.|TRBJ2-1
CASSITSGGAPYNEQFF
TGCGCCAGCAGCATAACTAGCGGGGGGGCCCCCTACAATGAGCAGTTCTTC
>TRBV6-5|.|.|TRBJ1-1
CASSYKEQGEAFF
TGTGCCAGCAGTTACAAGGAACAGGGTGAAGCTTTCTTT
>TRBV5-1|.|.|TRBJ1-1
CASTWGLGGTEAFF
TGCGCCAGCACCTGGGGATTAGGGGGCACTGAAGCTTTCTTT
>TRBV2|TRBD2|.|TRBJ2-1
CASRSSGVYNEQFF
TGTGCCAGCAGGTCCAGCGGGGTTTACAATGAGCAGTTCTTC
>TRBV5-6|TRBD2|.|TRBJ2-7
CASSHSGTSGRPNYEQYF
TGTGCCAGCAGCCACTCCGGGACTAGCGGGAGGCCCAACTACGAGCAGTACTTC
>TRBV15|.|few|TRBJ1-1
CATTYSGRRGEAFF
TGTGCCACCACCTATAGTGGGAGGAGGGGTGAAGCTTTCTTT
>TRBV5-6|TRBD1|once|TRBJ2-1
CASSLFGTGDSYNEQFF
TGTGCCAGCAGCTTATTCGGGACAGGGGACTCCTACAATGAGCAGTTCTTC
>TRBV4-2|TRBD2|.|TRBJ2-1
CASSQAGSGIDNEQFF
TGTGCCAGCAGCCAAGCGGGGAGCGGGATAGACAATGAGCAGTTCTTC